The next 9 T cell receptor beta chains were all read from a single sample in a study of response to subunit inactivated influenza vaccine. TCRdb independently ran MiXCR on the RT-PCR reads; one entry per CDR3 protein. The data hold some 150,000 distinct CDR3 sequences, with more than 10% observed a single time. The sample also formed part of further work on T cells expressing NK-cell markers. That work adds: The authors made TCR beta cDNA libraries by 5'RACE template switching. This switching added a universal primer site and UMIs.

Sequenced material: CD8+ T cells sorted from PBMCs, taken 12 days after vaccination. These receptors were collected from a man in his forties or fifties who received an inactivated influenza vaccine.

The chain links TRBV14 to TRBJ2-7; the D call may be TRBD1 or TRBD2 (6 bases each). Germline CDR1 and CDR2: SGHDN and FVKESK. The CDR3 totals 15 residues. Between the trimmed V and J ends, which lost 0 bases and 4 bases, there was a span of 13 bases. The DNA of the CDR3 is TGTGCCAGCAGCCAAGATAGGTGGAGGGGGTACGAGCAGTACTTC. It is translated as CASSQDRWRGYEQYF.

This chain links TRBV6-2 or TRBV6-3 with TRBJ2-3, with TRBD2 matching 10 bases. CDR1 MNHEY and CDR2 SVGEGT come from the germline V gene. The CDR3 loop spans 16 amino acids. Losses at the gene ends were 0 bases for V and 2 bases for J; bases not matched to a gene: 2. This CDR3 is CASSYSGTSATDTQYF. The CDR3 bases are TGTGCCAGCAGTTACTCCGGGACTAGCGCCACAGATACGCAGTATTTT.

The J gene is TRBJ2-1, the V gene TRBV19; the match to TRBD1 covers 9 bases. This CDR3 has 14 residues. From germline, CDR1 is LNHDA and CDR2 SQIVND (reference sequence). Trimming cost V 3 bases and J 5 bases; bases outside gene matches: 2. Here the CDR3 DNA reads TGTGCCAGTAGTATCGGGACAGGGAACAATGAGCAGTTCTTC. This gives the protein CASSIGTGNNEQFF.

The chain joins TRBV5-6 to TRBJ2-6, with TRBD1 matching over 8 bases. Germline V CDR1 and CDR2: SGHDT, YYEEEE. The J segment lost 3 bases and the V segment lost 0 bases, leaving 2 bases of the junction unmatched. The CDR3 contains 16 residues. The CDR3 region is CASSLGTGYGANVLTF. The CDR3 DNA reads TGTGCCAGCAGCTTGGGGACAGGGTATGGGGCCAACGTCCTGACTTTC.

The rearrangement uses TRBV5-6 and TRBJ2-7; 9 bases are a match to TRBD1. The trim removed 0 bases at V and 2 bases at J, leaving 6 bases unmatched. The CDR3 consists of 16 residues. Germline V gene data show CDR1 as SGHDT and CDR2 as YYEEEE. CDR3 nucleotide sequence: TGTGCCAGCAGCTTGGACGGACAGGGGAGCACCTACGAGCAGTACTTC. This codes for CASSLDGQGSTYEQYF. Looking up the rest from reference TRBV5-6 and TRBJ2-7 gives the full variable domain: DAGVTQSPTHLIKTRGQQVTLRCSPKSGHDTVSWYQQALGQGPQFIFQYYEEEERQRGNFPDRFSGHQFPNYSSELNVNALLLGDSALYLCASSLDGQGSTYEQYFGPGTRLTVT.

This clonotype has a handful of counts. The chain is built from TRBV6-1 and TRBJ1-1; 8 nucleotides line up with TRBD1. The CDR3 consists of 13 residues. V lost 7 bases and J lost 8; bases outside the gene matches: 9. Germline-derived CDR1 and CDR2 are MNHNS and SASEGT. CDR3 DNA: TGTGCCAGCAAATGGACAGGGTCAAAGGAAGCTTTCTTT. Protein: CASKWTGSKEAFF.

This clonotype was detected only a few times. V gene TRBV15 combines with J gene TRBJ2-5, with D unclear. The germline V gene encodes CDR1 LNHNV and CDR2 YYDKDF (reference sequence). Trimming removed 1 base at V and 0 bases at J, with 6 bases between. The length of the CDR3 is 14 residues. The CDR3 nucleotides are TGTGCCACCAGCAGAGTCAGATACCAAGAGACCCAGTACTTC. It specifies CATSRVRYQETQYF.

This clonotype was seen a handful of times. This chain connects TRBV7-2 to TRBJ1-1, with unresolved D. The germline V and J ends were trimmed by 3 bases and 6 bases, with 14 bases remaining between them. The CDR3 extends over 14 amino acids. CDR1 is SGHTA, CDR2 FQGNSA, per germline. DNA for the CDR3: TGTGCCAGCAGCTTCCCGGGAAGTCTAGCTGAAGCTTTCTTT. This translates into CASSFPGSLAEAFF.

The sample holds a few counts of this clonotype. V usage is TRBV19 and J usage is TRBJ2-2; 8 bases align to TRBD1. The germline V gene encodes CDR1 LNHDA and CDR2 SQIVND (reference sequence). After removal of 0 bases from V and 4 bases from J, the junction contained 7 bases not matched to a gene. The CDR3 has 17 amino acids. As DNA, the CDR3 is TGTGCCAGTAGTATAGATCTCGGGGGACAGGCCACCGGGGAGCTGTTTTTT. Its protein product is CASSIDLGGQATGELFF.